This TCR beta chain was sequenced for a study of blood T cell repertoires in COVID-19. Looking at the study overall: Sample material is recorded as cDNA or gDNA derived from T cells, B-cell-depleted T cells, or PBMCs.

Germline CDR1 MDHEN, CDR2 SYDVKM. V lost 3 bases and J 13 bases, leaving 12 bases between the germline ends. CDR3 length equals 12 residues. TCRdb's copy holds only in-frame clones and misses some; the assay was immunoSEQ multiplex PCR. The sample shows 150,000 to 200,000 clones, 70% to 90% of them seen only once. The gene calls are TRBV28 and TRBJ1-4; D gene unclear. This TCR was recovered from a man aged 55-75 years who had recovered from COVID-19. Sequenced input: peripheral blood. The chain's CDR3 is CASSLGLGGLFF. CDR3 nucleotide sequence: TGTGCCAGCAGTTTGGGTCTCGGAGGACTGTTTTTT.